This is a list of T cell receptor beta chains from one sample in a study of CD8+CD57+ T cells in acquired aplastic anemia. Using its own MiXCR run on the reads, TCRdb lists one record per CDR3 protein. The sample lists 150,000 to 160,000 distinct CDR3 sequences; about 52% were seen once. What was sequenced was sorted CD4+, CD8+, or CD8+CD57+ T cells (not recorded which) from PBMCs. The receptor set was obtained from a human donor with aplastic anemia. Each CDR3 is given with its conserved first and last residue. The order of the fields is V gene, clone size, D gene, J gene, CDR3 protein, CDR3 DNA. The D gene is left open where the match is weak. Rows give clone size only sometimes, using once, few, many, or a class for an expanded clone.

v_gene: TRBV4-2
abundance: NA
d_gene: NA
j_gene: TRBJ2-1
CDR3aa: CASSQASSYNEQFF
CDR3nt: TGTGCCAGCAGCCAAGCAAGCTCCTACAATGAGCAGTTCTTC

v_gene: TRBV6-2/TRBV6-3
abundance: many
d_gene: NA
j_gene: TRBJ1-1
CDR3aa: CASSLGTGTEAFF
CDR3nt: TGTGCCAGCAGTTTGGGAACCGGGACTGAAGCTTTCTTT

v_gene: TRBV5-1
abundance: once
d_gene: TRBD1
j_gene: TRBJ2-7
CDR3aa: CASSYTGTGAYEQYF
CDR3nt: TGCGCCAGCAGCTACACCGGGACAGGGGCCTACGAGCAGTACTTC

v_gene: TRBV7-9
abundance: NA
d_gene: NA
j_gene: TRBJ1-1
CDR3aa: CASSPGRYTEAFF
CDR3nt: TGTGCCAGCAGTCCTGGACGGTACACTGAAGCTTTCTTT

v_gene: TRBV7-9
abundance: NA
d_gene: NA
j_gene: TRBJ2-3
CDR3aa: CASSEDTDTQYF
CDR3nt: TGTGCCAGCAGTGAAGACACAGATACGCAGTATTTT

v_gene: TRBV2
abundance: NA
d_gene: NA
j_gene: TRBJ1-6
CDR3aa: CASRRGRIANSPLHF
CDR3nt: TGTGCCAGCAGGAGGGGTAGGATCGCTAATTCACCCCTCCACTTT

v_gene: TRBV25-1
abundance: once
d_gene: NA
j_gene: TRBJ1-1
CDR3aa: CASSDPGGAAFF
CDR3nt: TGTGCCAGCAGTGACCCCGGGGGTGCGGCTTTCTTT

v_gene: TRBV4-1
abundance: many
d_gene: TRBD1
j_gene: TRBJ1-2
CDR3aa: CASSPGTGGHPNYGYTF
CDR3nt: TGCGCCAGCAGCCCAGGGACAGGGGGCCACCCTAACTATGGCTACACCTTC

v_gene: TRBV7-9
abundance: few
d_gene: NA
j_gene: TRBJ1-2
CDR3aa: CASSLSQNYGYTF
CDR3nt: TGTGCCAGCAGCTTATCACAGAACTATGGCTACACCTTC

v_gene: TRBV7-2
abundance: few
d_gene: TRBD1
j_gene: TRBJ1-6
CDR3aa: CAGTGSLNSPLHF
CDR3nt: TGTGCCGGGACAGGCAGCCTTAATTCACCCCTCCACTTT

v_gene: TRBV11-3
abundance: many
d_gene: TRBD2
j_gene: TRBJ2-7
CDR3aa: CASSLGLAVYEQYF
CDR3nt: TGTGCCAGCAGCTTAGGACTAGCGGTCTACGAGCAGTACTTC

v_gene: TRBV10-3
abundance: NA
d_gene: NA
j_gene: TRBJ1-6
CDR3aa: CAIRGPLDSPLHF
CDR3nt: TGTGCCATCAGGGGACCCCTGGATTCACCCCTCCACTTT

v_gene: TRBV7-9
abundance: once
d_gene: NA
j_gene: TRBJ1-1
CDR3aa: CASSRPGRNTEAFF
CDR3nt: TGTGCCAGCAGCCGTCCGGGACGGAACACTGAAGCTTTCTTT

v_gene: TRBV11-1
abundance: few
d_gene: NA
j_gene: TRBJ2-3
CDR3aa: CASSLSRGSTDTQYF
CDR3nt: TGTGCCAGCAGCTTATCCAGGGGAAGCACAGATACGCAGTATTTT

v_gene: TRBV5-6
abundance: NA
d_gene: NA
j_gene: TRBJ2-5
CDR3aa: CASSLEVGRTKTQYF
CDR3nt: TGTGCCAGCAGCTTGGAGGTGGGGCGCACGAAGACCCAGTACTTC

v_gene: TRBV19
abundance: NA
d_gene: TRBD1
j_gene: TRBJ1-6
CDR3aa: CASSRQGMNLPLHF
CDR3nt: TGTGCCAGTAGCCGACAGGGTATGAATTTACCCCTCCACTTT

v_gene: TRBV27
abundance: many
d_gene: TRBD1
j_gene: TRBJ2-7
CDR3aa: CASRTGIDSYEQYF
CDR3nt: TGTGCCAGCAGGACAGGGATAGATTCCTACGAGCAGTACTTC

v_gene: TRBV5-4
abundance: many
d_gene: TRBD1
j_gene: TRBJ2-7
CDR3aa: CASSSKGQGSSYEQYF
CDR3nt: TGTGCCAGCAGCTCAAAAGGACAGGGGAGCTCCTACGAGCAGTACTTC

v_gene: TRBV20-1
abundance: NA
d_gene: NA
j_gene: TRBJ1-4
CDR3aa: CSARSGRTLEKLFF
CDR3nt: TGCAGTGCACGATCGGGCCGGACTCTTGAAAAACTGTTTTTT

v_gene: TRBV7-2
abundance: NA
d_gene: NA
j_gene: TRBJ1-1
CDR3aa: CASSFPDEAFF
CDR3nt: TGTGCCAGCAGCTTCCCCGATGAAGCTTTCTTT